These 28 T cell receptor beta chains originate from one sample sequenced in a study of cytomegalovirus exposure and HLA in healthy donors. PCR involved 60 Vbeta and 13 Jbeta primers. Clones were sequenced by immunoSEQ multiplex PCR, and TCRdb holds only the in-frame ones, with some missing. The top ten hold 9.7% of the sample, which has some 67,000 clones, more than 70% seen once. The material sequenced was PBMCs. The receptors here all came from a man aged 35 to 55 in good health and CMV-seronegative.

Regarding this clone: The junction and the germline gene differ at one end; a read error may be behind it. The V and J genes are TRBV7-9 and TRBJ2-4; 9 nucleotides agree with TRBD2. CDR3 length equals 18 residues. Germline assignment: CDR1 SEHNR and CDR2 FQNEAQ (reference sequence). CDR3 nucleotides: TGTTCCAGCAGCCATTCTCCCGGGCGGGAGGGCCTGGGGAACATTCAGTACTTC. It encodes CSSSHSPGREGLGNIQYF.

The rearrangement links TRBV2 to TRBJ2-2; D might be TRBD2 (7 bases). Germline CDR1 reads SNHLY; CDR2 reads FYNNEI. This CDR3 has 15 amino acids. Trimming took 3 bases from V and 7 from J, leaving 15 bases between them. CDR3 bases: TGTGCCAGCAGTGAGAGAAAGGGAGGGGGCGGGGAGCTGTTTTTT. Translation: CASSERKGGGGELFF.

This clone is deemed large (0.1 to 1%). Within the sample, other DNA sequences also encode this same CDR3. V usage is TRBV7-3 and J usage is TRBJ2-5; TRBD2 matches at 12 bases. This CDR3 has 15 residues. V gave up 7 bases and J gave up 5 bases; unmatched junction bases: 8. The germline V gene has CDR1 SGHTA and CDR2 FQGTGA. In nucleotides, the CDR3 is TGTGCCAGCACCGAAGTGGGACTAGCGGGCGAGACCCAGTACTTC. It translates to CASTEVGLAGETQYF.

This clone turned up a few times. The J gene is TRBJ1-6, the V gene TRBV7-6, with D perhaps matching TRBD1 (6 bases). The germline gives CDR1 SGHVS, CDR2 FNYEAQ. V dropped 0 bases and J dropped 5 bases, with 20 bases sitting between them. CDR3 size: 19 residues. The CDR3: CASSLAKKREGVHNSPLHF. CDR3 coding DNA: TGTGCCAGCAGCTTAGCAAAAAAGAGGGAGGGGGTGCATAATTCACCCCTCCACTTT.

This sequence joins TRBV7-9 and TRBJ1-1, with D possibly matching TRBD1 (6 bases). Trimming took 5 bases from V and 4 from J, leaving 17 bases between them. The CDR3 loop spans 15 amino acids. Per the germline V gene, CDR1 is SEHNR and CDR2 is FQNEAQ (reference sequence). Written as DNA, the CDR3 is TGTGCCAGCAGCCCAACAGGGATCCGGGGCACTGAAGCTTTCTTT. Its translation: CASSPTGIRGTEAFF.

The V gene is TRBV11-2, the J gene TRBJ2-1; 9 bases fit TRBD1. Unmatched junction bases numbered 3, after V lost 0 bases and J lost 6 bases. The CDR3 is 15 residues long. Germline CDR1 is SGHAT and CDR2 is FQNNGV. For the CDR3, the DNA is TGTGCCAGCAGCTTAGAAGGACAGGGGAGCAATGAGCAGTTCTTC. Translated: CASSLEGQGSNEQFF. The whole variable domain, remainder taken from reference TRBV11-2 and TRBJ2-1, is EAGVAQSPRYKIIEKRQSVAFWCNPISGHATLYWYQQILGQGPKLLIQFQNNGVVDDSQLPKDRFSAERLKGVDSTLKIQPAKLEDSAVYLCASSLEGQGSNEQFFGPGTRLTVL.

This clone turned up a few times. The chain joins TRBV6-1 to TRBJ1-1; 8 bases agree with TRBD1. V lost 6 bases, J lost 5 bases, and 8 bases stayed unmatched. This CDR3 contains 14 residues. Germline V gene data show CDR1 as MNHNS and CDR2 as SASEGT. The CDR3, as DNA: TGTGCCAGCAGATTAGGACAGGGCTGGACTGAAGCTTTCTTT. Its translation is CASRLGQGWTEAFF.

The chain couples TRBV2 to TRBJ1-5; D unclear. CDR3 length equals 16 residues. The germline gives CDR1 SNHLY, CDR2 FYNNEI. Trimming cost V 1 base and J 2 bases, with 12 bases left between them. As DNA, the CDR3 is TGTGCCAGCAGTGAAGAAGGAGGGTATGGCAATCAGCCCCAGCATTTT. Residues: CASSEEGGYGNQPQHF.

The J gene is TRBJ2-7, the V gene TRBV28; 11 bases are a match to TRBD1. The CDR3 consists of 14 residues. Germline values: CDR1 MDHEN, CDR2 SYDVKM. V lost 7 bases and J lost 4; bases outside the gene matches: 6. This chain's CDR3 is CASIRDRGMYEQYF. The CDR3 nucleotides are TGTGCCAGCATTAGGGACAGGGGGATGTACGAGCAGTACTTC. The full variable domain, its missing parts supplied by reference TRBV28 and TRBJ2-7, is DVKVTQSSRYLVKRTGEKVFLECVQDMDHENMFWYRQDPGLGLRLIYFSYDVKMKEKGDIPEGYSVSREKKERFSLILESASTNQTSMYLCASIRDRGMYEQYFGPGTRLTVT.

The chain employs TRBV29-1 and TRBJ1-1; possible D gene TRBD1, 5 bases. The CDR3 runs 13 residues. V was shortened by 3 bases and J by 5 bases, with 13 bases between the two germline ends. Looked up from germline, CDR1 is SQVTM and CDR2 is ANQGSEA. CDR3 nucleotide sequence: TGCAGCGTTGACGGGGGTACTGGTACTGAAGCTTTCTTT. This encodes CSVDGGTGTEAFF.

V is TRBV25-1 and J is TRBJ2-5, with a possible D match to TRBD2 (6 bases). The V end lost 11 bases, the J end lost 4 bases, and 23 bases lay between the germline ends. The germline CDR1 and CDR2 sequences are MGHDK and SYGVNS. There are 15 residues in the CDR3. CDR3 DNA sequence: TGTGCCGCTCGAGGAGGCCCAAAAGCGGGAGAGACCCAGTACTTC. This sequence encodes CAARGGPKAGETQYF.

The chain couples TRBV13 to TRBJ2-7; TRBD2 agrees at 11 bases. The CDR3 has 15 amino acids. Germline CDR1 PRHDT, CDR2 FYEKMQ (reference sequence). Losses at the gene ends were 5 bases for V and 3 bases for J; bases not matched to a gene: 6. CDR3 nucleotides: TGTGCCAGCAGCCCACCGGGACTAGCGGTCTACGAGCAGTACTTC. Its translation is CASSPPGLAVYEQYF.

The V gene is TRBV4-1, the J gene TRBJ2-3, with 7 nucleotides matching TRBD2. Germline assignment: CDR1 MGHRA and CDR2 YSYEKL. The CDR3 sequence is 17 residues long. J was trimmed by 4 bases and V by 0 bases; bases with no gene match: 10. The CDR3 DNA is TGCGCCAGCAGCCAAGATGTCCAGCGGGGTAGCGCAGATACGCAGTATTTT. This codes for CASSQDVQRGSADTQYF.

V and J are TRBV5-5 and TRBJ1-6; 7 positions match TRBD1. CDR1 SGHKS and CDR2 YYEKEE come from the germline V gene (reference sequence). The CDR3 has 13 amino acids. The ends lost 8 bases at V and 7 bases at J; junction bases unmatched: 6. In DNA form, the CDR3 reads TGTGCCAGTCGGACAGGTGGGAATTCACCCCTCCACTTT. Amino acid sequence: CASRTGGNSPLHF.

The V gene is TRBV5-1, the J gene TRBJ1-3; no firm D call. The CDR3 runs 17 residues. V lost 0 bases to trimming and J lost 0 bases, with 13 bases between them. The V gene's germline CDR1 is SGHRS and CDR2 YFSETQ. CDR3 bases: TGCGCCAGCAGCTTGGAAGAGGTCAGAAGCTCTGGAAACACCATATATTTT. Translating gives CASSLEEVRSSGNTIYF.

Details on this clone: The final CDR3 position lacks the conserved phenylalanine or tryptophan, pointing to a likely read error. J is TRBJ1-2 and V is TRBV5-1, with 7 bases identical to TRBD1. The germline CDR1 and CDR2 sequences are SGHRS and YFSETQ. The V gene end was trimmed by 6 bases and the J gene end by 2 bases; junction bases not matched to a gene: 4. This CDR3 has 13 residues. CDR3 region: CASNPGQNYGYTL. In DNA, the CDR3 is TGCGCCAGCAACCCGGGACAGAACTATGGCTACACCCTC.

The chain recombines TRBV29-1 with TRBJ2-7; D remains unclear. This CDR3 contains 12 residues. The germline V gene encodes CDR1 SQVTM and CDR2 ANQGSEA. V gave up 1 base and J gave up 5 bases, with 9 bases separating them. CDR3 in amino acids: CSVEVRNNEQYF. CDR3 sequence (DNA): TGCAGCGTTGAAGTCAGGAACAACGAGCAGTACTTC.

This sequence joins TRBV7-3 and TRBJ1-6; D call uncertain. Per the germline V gene, CDR1 is SGHTA and CDR2 is FQGTGA. The CDR3 is 15 residues long. Trimming shortened V by 1 base and J by 6 bases, and 10 bases separated the two germline ends. In nucleotides, the CDR3 is TGTGCCAGCAGCTTAAATGGGCGGGTTAATTCACCCCTCCACTTT. It encodes CASSLNGRVNSPLHF. Combining the CDR3 with reference TRBV7-3 and TRBJ1-6 gives the whole variable domain GAGVSQTPSNKVTEKGKYVELRCDPISGHTALYWYRQSLGQGPEFLIYFQGTGAADDSGLPNDRFFAVRPEGSVSTLKIQRTERGDSAVYLCASSLNGRVNSPLHFGNGTRLTVT.

This chain joins TRBV5-4 and TRBJ1-6; perhaps TRBD1 as D (6 bases). V lost 0 bases, J lost 7 bases, and 8 bases lay in between. The length of the CDR3 is 14 residues. Per the germline V gene, CDR1 is SGHNT and CDR2 is YYREEE (reference sequence). Here the CDR3 DNA reads TGTGCCAGCAGCTTGGAACAGGGCAATTCACCCCTCCACTTT. Translated, it gives CASSLEQGNSPLHF.

J is TRBJ2-3 and V is TRBV5-1; tentative D call: TRBD1 (5 bases). V was trimmed by 0 bases and J by 6 bases, leaving 14 bases between them. The CDR3 totals 15 residues. Germline V gene lookup returns CDR1 SGHRS and CDR2 YFSETQ. This CDR3 is CASSLEGMKGDTQYF. DNA for the CDR3: TGCGCCAGCAGCTTGGAAGGGATGAAGGGGGATACGCAGTATTTT.

The chain couples TRBV2 to TRBJ2-5, with D unclear. The J call could be wrong; TRBJ2-7 is a better fit for the DNA end. The CDR3 is 16 amino acids. Germline lookup yields CDR1 SNHLY and CDR2 FYNNEI. CDR3 nucleotide sequence: TGTGCCAGCAGTCCCGGGTCATCTCCAAGCTCCTACGAGCAGTACTTC. Its translation is CASSPGSSPSSYEQYF.

Only one count was recorded for this clone. The rearrangement uses TRBV28 and TRBJ2-7; 11 positions agree with TRBD1. CDR1 and CDR2 (germline): MDHEN, SYDVKM. Unmatched junction bases numbered 2, after V lost 4 bases and J lost 3 bases. This CDR3 comprises 14 residues. DNA of the CDR3: TGTGCCAGCAGTTCCGGGACAGGGGGCTACGAGCAGTACTTC. It specifies CASSSGTGGYEQYF.

The chain has TRBV27 and TRBJ1-2, with D tentatively TRBD1 (6 bases). Per germline, CDR1 MNHEY and CDR2 SMNVEV (reference sequence). The V end lost 6 bases, the J end lost 8 bases, and 28 bases lay between the germline ends. This CDR3 has 17 residues. As DNA, the CDR3 is TGTGCCAGCAGCATTAGCCTTGGCGCAACAGGGCGGGGGGGCTACACCTTC. This gives the protein CASSISLGATGRGGYTF.

The J gene is TRBJ2-1, the V gene TRBV5-6; 11 positions agree with TRBD2. This CDR3 has 16 amino acids. The trim removed 3 bases at V and 7 bases at J, leaving 9 bases unmatched. Looked up from germline, CDR1 is SGHDT and CDR2 is YYEEEE. CDR3 amino acids: CASSSILAGGPNEQFF. DNA of the CDR3: TGTGCCAGCAGCTCCATATTAGCGGGGGGGCCGAATGAGCAGTTCTTC.

The chain recombines TRBV6-6 with TRBJ2-2, with unresolved D. The germline gives CDR1 MNHNY, CDR2 SVGAGI (reference sequence). The CDR3 length is 12 residues. Trimming took 6 bases from V and 7 from J, leaving 9 bases between them. CDR3 loop: CASSGFFGELFF. The CDR3, as DNA: TGTGCCAGCAGCGGGTTCTTCGGGGAGCTGTTTTTT.

The chain links TRBV18 to TRBJ2-5; D is uncertain. The CDR3 is 12 residues long. The germline V gene encodes CDR1 KGHSH and CDR2 LQKENI. Trimming cost V 6 bases and J 4 bases, with 9 bases left between them. DNA of the CDR3: TGTGCCAGCTCCCCGGGTGGAGAGACCCAGTACTTC. This translates into CASSPGGETQYF.

The chain couples TRBV28 to TRBJ2-7; D is uncertain. This CDR3 spans 14 amino acids. Looked up from germline, CDR1 is MDHEN and CDR2 is SYDVKM. V lost 5 bases and J lost 0, with 11 bases in between. The CDR3 here is CASSPFGGSYEQYF. The DNA for the CDR3 is TGTGCCAGCAGTCCCTTTGGCGGCTCCTACGAGCAGTACTTC.

The rearrangement links TRBV25-1 to TRBJ2-2; D gene unclear. CDR1 is MGHDK and CDR2 is SYGVNS in the germline V gene. Trimming cost V 3 bases and J 4 bases, with 9 bases left between them. This CDR3 region has 14 residues. The CDR3: CASSEARLTGELFF. DNA for the CDR3: TGTGCCAGCAGTGAGGCTCGTCTCACCGGGGAGCTGTTTTTT.